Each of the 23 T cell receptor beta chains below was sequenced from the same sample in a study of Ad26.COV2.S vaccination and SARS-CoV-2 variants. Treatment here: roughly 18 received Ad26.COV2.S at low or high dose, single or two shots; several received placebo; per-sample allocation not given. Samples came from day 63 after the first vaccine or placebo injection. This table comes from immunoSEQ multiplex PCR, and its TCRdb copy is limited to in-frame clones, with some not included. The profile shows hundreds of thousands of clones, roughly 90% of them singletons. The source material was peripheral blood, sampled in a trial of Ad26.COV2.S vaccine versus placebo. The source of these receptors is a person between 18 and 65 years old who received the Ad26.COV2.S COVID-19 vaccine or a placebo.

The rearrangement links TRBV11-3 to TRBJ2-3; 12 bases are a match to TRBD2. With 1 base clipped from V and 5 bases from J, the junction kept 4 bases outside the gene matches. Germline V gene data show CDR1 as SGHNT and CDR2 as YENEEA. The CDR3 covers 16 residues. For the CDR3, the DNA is TGTGCCAGCAGCTTAGGACTAGCGGGGGCGAGAGATACGCAGTATTTT. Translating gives CASSLGLAGARDTQYF.

DNA for the CDR3: TGCGCCAGCAGCGGAGGGGACACCAGTTGGGGGGAGCTGTTTTTT. Its translation is CASSGGDTSWGELFF. The chain combines TRBV5-1 with TRBJ2-2; D is tentatively TRBD1 or TRBD2 (6 bases each). CDR1 and CDR2 from the germline V gene are SGHRS and YFSETQ. V lost 4 bases and J 8 bases, leaving 18 bases between the germline ends. This CDR3 has 15 residues.

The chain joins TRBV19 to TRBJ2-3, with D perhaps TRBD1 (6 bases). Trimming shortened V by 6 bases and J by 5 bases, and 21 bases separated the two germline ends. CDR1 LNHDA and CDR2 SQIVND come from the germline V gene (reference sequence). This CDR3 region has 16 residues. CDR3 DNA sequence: TGTGCCAGTAGGCCACCGAAGGGGGAGTTGGGAGATACGCAGTATTTT. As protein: CASRPPKGELGDTQYF.

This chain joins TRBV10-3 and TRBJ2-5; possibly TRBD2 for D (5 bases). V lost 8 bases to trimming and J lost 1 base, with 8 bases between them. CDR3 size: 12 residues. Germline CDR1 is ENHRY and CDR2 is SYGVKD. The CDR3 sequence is CAIGGPQETQYF. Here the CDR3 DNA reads TGTGCCATCGGCGGGCCCCAAGAGACCCAGTACTTC.

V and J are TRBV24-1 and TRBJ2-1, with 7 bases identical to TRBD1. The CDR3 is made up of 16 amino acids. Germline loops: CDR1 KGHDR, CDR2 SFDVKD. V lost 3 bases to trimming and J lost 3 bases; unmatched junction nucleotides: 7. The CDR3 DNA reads TGTGCCACCAGTGATCCTGGGACAGACCACTACAATGAGCAGTTCTTC. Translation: CATSDPGTDHYNEQFF.

This CDR3 reads CAISEGTGGPGELFF. CDR3 in DNA: TGTGCCATCAGTGAGGGCACAGGAGGTCCCGGGGAGCTGTTTTTT. The V and J genes are TRBV10-3 and TRBJ2-2, with D perhaps assigned TRBD1 or TRBD2 (5 bases each). Germline CDR1 and CDR2: ENHRY and SYGVKD. V was cut by 2 bases and J by 6 bases, with 13 bases left in between. CDR3 length equals 15 residues.

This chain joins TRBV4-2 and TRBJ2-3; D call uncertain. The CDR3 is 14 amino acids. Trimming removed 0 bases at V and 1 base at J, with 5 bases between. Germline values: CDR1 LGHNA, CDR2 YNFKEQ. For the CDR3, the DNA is TGTGCCAGCAGCCAAGAGGTGGGCACAGATACGCAGTATTTT. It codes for CASSQEVGTDTQYF.

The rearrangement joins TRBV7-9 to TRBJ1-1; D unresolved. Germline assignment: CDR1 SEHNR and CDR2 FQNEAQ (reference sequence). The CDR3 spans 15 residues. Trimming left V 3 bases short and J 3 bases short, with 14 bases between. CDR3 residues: CASSFSGSRDTEAFF. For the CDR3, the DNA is TGTGCCAGCAGCTTCTCCGGCAGTAGGGACACTGAAGCTTTCTTT.

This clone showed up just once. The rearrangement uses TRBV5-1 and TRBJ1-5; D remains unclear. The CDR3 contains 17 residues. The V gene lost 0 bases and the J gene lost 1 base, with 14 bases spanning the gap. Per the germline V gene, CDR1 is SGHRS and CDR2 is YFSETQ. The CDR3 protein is CASSLDRIHISNQPQHF. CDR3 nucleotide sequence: TGCGCCAGCAGCTTGGACAGAATCCACATCAGCAATCAGCCCCAGCATTTT.

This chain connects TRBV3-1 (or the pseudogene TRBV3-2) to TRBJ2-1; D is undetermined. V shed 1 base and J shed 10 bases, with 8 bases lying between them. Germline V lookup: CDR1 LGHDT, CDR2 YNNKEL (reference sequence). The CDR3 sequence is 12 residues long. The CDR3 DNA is TGTGCCAGCAGCCAAGGTGGTGCCGAGCAGTTCTTC. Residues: CASSQGGAEQFF.

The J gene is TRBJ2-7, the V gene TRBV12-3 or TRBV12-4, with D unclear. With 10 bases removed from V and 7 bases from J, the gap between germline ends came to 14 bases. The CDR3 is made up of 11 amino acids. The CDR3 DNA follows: TGTGCCAACCGGATATTCGGGGAGCAGTACTTC. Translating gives CANRIFGEQYF.

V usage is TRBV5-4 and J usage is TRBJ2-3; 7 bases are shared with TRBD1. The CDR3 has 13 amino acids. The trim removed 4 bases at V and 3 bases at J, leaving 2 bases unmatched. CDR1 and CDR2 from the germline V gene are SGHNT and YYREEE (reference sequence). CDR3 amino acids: CASSPQGTDTQYF. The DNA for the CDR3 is TGTGCCAGCAGCCCACAGGGGACAGATACGCAGTATTTT.

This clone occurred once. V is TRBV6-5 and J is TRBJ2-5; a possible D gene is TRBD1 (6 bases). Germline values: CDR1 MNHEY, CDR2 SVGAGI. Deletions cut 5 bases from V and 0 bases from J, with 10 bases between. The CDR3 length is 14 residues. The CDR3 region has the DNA TGTGCCAGCAGTACAGGGACGTACCAAGAGACCCAGTACTTC. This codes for CASSTGTYQETQYF.

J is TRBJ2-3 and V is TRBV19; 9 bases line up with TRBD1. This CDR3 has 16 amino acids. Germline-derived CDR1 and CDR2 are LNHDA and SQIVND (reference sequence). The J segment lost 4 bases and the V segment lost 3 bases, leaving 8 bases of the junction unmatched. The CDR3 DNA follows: TGTGCCAGTAGTATTGCATACACAGGGGGCGCAGATACGCAGTATTTT. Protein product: CASSIAYTGGADTQYF.

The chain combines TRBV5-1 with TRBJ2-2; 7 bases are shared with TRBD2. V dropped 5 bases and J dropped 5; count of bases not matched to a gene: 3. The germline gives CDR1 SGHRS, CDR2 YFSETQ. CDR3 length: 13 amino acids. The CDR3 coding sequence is TGCGCCAGCAGTCGAGCGGGAACCGGGGAGCTGTTTTTT. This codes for CASSRAGTGELFF.

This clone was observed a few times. The CDR3 DNA follows: TGTGCCAGCAGTTACCCCGGGGGCACAGATACGCAGTATTTT. It yields the protein CASSYPGGTDTQYF. The chain is built from TRBV6-6 and TRBJ2-3; possibly TRBD2 for D (5 bases). The CDR3 spans 14 residues. V was cut by 2 bases and J by 1 base, with 7 bases left in between. Per the germline V gene, CDR1 is MNHNY and CDR2 is SVGAGI (reference sequence).

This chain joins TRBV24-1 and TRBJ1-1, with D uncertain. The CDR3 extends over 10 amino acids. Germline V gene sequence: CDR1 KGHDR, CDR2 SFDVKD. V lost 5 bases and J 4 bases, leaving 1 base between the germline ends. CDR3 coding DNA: TGTGCCACCAGTGGCACTGAAGCTTTCTTT. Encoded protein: CATSGTEAFF.

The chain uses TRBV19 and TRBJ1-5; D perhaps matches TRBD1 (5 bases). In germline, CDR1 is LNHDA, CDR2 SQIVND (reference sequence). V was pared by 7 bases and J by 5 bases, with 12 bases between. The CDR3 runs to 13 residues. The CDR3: CASTGEMDQPQHF. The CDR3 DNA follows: TGTGCCAGTACGGGGGAAATGGATCAGCCCCAGCATTTT.

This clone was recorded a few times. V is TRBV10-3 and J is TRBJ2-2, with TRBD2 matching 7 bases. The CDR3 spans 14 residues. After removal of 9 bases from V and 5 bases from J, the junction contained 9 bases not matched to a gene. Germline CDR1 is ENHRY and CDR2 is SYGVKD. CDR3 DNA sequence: TGTGCCATTGCCGAGGCGGGGGTGACCGGGGAGCTGTTTTTT. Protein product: CAIAEAGVTGELFF.

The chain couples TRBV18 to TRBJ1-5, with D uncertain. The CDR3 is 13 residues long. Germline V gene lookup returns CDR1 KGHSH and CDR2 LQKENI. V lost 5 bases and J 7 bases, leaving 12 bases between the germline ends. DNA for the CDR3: TGTGCCAGCTCAGAACAGAGCGAACAGCCCCAGCATTTT. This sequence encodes CASSEQSEQPQHF.

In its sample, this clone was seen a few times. The CDR3 DNA is TGTGCCAGCAGCGAGACAGCAGCTAACTATGGCTACACCTTC. It yields the protein CASSETAANYGYTF. The chain carries TRBV9 and TRBJ1-2, with a tentative D call TRBD1 (5 bases). The CDR3 runs to 14 residues. CDR1 is SGDLS, CDR2 YYNGEE, per germline. The ends were cut back, 3 bases at V and 0 bases at J, with 9 bases in the middle.

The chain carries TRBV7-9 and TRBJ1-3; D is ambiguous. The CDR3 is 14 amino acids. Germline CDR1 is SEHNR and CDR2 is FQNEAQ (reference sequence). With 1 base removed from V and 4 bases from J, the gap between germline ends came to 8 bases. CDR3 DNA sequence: TGTGCCAGCAGCTTAGATGGAGGGGGAAACACCATATATTTT. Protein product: CASSLDGGGNTIYF.

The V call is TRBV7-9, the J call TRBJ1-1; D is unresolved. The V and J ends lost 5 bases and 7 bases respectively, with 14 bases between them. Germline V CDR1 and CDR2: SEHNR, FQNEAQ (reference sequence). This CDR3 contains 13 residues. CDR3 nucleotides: TGTGCCAGCAGCCCTACCTCGACGGGTGAAGCTTTCTTT. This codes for CASSPTSTGEAFF.